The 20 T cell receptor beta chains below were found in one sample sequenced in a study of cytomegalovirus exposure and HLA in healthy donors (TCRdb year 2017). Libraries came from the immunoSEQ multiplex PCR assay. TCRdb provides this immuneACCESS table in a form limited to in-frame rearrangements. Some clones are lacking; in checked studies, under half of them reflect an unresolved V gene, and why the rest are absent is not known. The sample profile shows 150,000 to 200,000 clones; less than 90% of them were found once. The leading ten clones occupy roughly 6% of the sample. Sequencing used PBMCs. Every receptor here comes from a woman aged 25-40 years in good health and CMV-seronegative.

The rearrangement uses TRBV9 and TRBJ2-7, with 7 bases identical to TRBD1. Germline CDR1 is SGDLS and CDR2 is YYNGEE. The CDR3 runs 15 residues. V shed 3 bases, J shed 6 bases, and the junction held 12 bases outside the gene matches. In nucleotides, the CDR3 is TGTGCCAGCAGCGCTCAGTTGGGACAGAAAGTCGAGCAGTACTTC. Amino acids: CASSAQLGQKVEQYF.

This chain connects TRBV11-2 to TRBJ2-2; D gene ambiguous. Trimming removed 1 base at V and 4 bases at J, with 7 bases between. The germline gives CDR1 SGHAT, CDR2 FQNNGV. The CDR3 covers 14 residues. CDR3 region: CASSLVPVTGELFF. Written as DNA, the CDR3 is TGTGCCAGCAGCTTAGTTCCCGTCACCGGGGAGCTGTTTTTT.

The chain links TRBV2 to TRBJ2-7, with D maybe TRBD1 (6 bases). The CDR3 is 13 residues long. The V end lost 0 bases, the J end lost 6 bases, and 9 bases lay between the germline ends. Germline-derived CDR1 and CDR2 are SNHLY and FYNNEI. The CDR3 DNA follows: TGTGCCAGCAGTGAAGCGCTGGACAGCGAGCAGTACTTC. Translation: CASSEALDSEQYF.

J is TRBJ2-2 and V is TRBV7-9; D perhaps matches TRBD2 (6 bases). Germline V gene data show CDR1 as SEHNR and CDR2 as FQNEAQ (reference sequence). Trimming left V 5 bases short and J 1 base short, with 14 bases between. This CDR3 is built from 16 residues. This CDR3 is CASSPFGGGNTGELFF. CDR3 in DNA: TGTGCCAGCAGCCCCTTTGGGGGAGGGAACACCGGGGAGCTGTTTTTT.

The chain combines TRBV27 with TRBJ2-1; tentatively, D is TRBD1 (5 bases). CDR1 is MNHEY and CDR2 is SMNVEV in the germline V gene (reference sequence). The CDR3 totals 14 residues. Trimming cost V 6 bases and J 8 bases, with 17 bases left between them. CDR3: CASRDKGRVYEQFF. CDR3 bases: TGTGCCAGCAGGGACAAGGGGCGCGTCTATGAGCAGTTCTTC.

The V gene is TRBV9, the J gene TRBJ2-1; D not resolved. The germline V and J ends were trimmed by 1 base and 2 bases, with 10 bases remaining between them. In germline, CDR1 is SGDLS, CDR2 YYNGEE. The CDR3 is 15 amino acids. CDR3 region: CASSVLGLPYNEQFF. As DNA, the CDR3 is TGTGCCAGCAGCGTATTAGGATTGCCCTACAATGAGCAGTTCTTC.

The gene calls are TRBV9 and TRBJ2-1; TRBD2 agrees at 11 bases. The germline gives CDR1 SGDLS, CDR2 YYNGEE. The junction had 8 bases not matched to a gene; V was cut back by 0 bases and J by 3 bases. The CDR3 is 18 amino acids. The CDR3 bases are TGTGCCAGCAGCGTAGCTACCTTGACTAGCGGGAACTACAATGAGCAGTTCTTC. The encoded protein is CASSVATLTSGNYNEQFF. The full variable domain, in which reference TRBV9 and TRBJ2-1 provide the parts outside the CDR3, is DSGVTQTPKHLITATGQRVTLRCSPRSGDLSVYWYQQSLDQGLQFLIQYYNGEERAKGNILERFSAQQFPDLHSELNLSSLELGDSALYFCASSVATLTSGNYNEQFFGPGTRLTVL.

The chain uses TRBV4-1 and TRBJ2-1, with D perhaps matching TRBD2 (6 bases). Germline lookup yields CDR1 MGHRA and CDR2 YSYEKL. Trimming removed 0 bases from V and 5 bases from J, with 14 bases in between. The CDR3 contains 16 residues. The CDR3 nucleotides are TGCGCCAGCAGCCAAGAGTGGGTTCCTAGCGACAATGAGCAGTTCTTC. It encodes CASSQEWVPSDNEQFF.

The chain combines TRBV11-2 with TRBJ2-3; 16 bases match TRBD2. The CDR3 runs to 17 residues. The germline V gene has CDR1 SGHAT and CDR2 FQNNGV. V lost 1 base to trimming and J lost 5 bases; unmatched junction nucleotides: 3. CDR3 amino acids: CASSLGGLAGGRDTQYF. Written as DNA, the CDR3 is TGTGCCAGCAGCTTAGGGGGACTAGCGGGAGGGAGAGATACGCAGTATTTT.

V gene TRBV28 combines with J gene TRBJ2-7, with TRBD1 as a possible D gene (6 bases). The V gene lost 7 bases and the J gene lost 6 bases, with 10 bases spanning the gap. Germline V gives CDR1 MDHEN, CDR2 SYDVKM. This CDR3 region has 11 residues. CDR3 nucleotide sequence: TGTGCCAGCACTTCAGGGGTCGAGCAGTACTTC. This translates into CASTSGVEQYF.

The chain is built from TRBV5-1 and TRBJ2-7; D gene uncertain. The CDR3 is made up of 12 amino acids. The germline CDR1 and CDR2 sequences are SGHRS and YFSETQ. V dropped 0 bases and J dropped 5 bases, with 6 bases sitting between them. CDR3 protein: CASSLVDNEQYF. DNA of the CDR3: TGCGCCAGCAGCTTGGTCGATAACGAGCAGTACTTC.

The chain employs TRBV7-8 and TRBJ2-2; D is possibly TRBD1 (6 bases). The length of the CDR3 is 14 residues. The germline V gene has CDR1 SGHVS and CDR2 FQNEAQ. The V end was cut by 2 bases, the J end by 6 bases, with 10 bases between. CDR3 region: CASSLIQGAGELFF. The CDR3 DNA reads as TGTGCCAGCAGCTTAATACAGGGAGCCGGGGAGCTGTTTTTT.

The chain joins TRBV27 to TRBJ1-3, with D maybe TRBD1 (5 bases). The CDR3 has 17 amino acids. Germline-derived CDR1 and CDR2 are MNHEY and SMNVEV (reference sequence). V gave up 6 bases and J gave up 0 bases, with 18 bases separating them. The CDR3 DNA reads TGTGCCAGCAGGTCAGTGCAGGGCCCTCTCTCTGGAAACACCATATATTTT. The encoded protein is CASRSVQGPLSGNTIYF.

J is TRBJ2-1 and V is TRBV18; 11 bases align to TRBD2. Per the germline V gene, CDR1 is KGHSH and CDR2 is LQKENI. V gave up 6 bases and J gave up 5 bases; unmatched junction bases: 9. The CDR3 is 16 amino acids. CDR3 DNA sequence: TGTGCCAGCTCCCAGCCAAGGACTAGCGGGCACAATGAGCAGTTCTTC. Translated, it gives CASSQPRTSGHNEQFF.

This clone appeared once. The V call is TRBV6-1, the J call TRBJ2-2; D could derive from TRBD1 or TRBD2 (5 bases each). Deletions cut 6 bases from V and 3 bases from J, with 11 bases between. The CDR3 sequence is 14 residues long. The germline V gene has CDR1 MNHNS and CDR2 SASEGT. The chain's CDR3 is CASRPQDYTGELFF. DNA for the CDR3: TGTGCCAGCAGACCACAGGACTACACCGGGGAGCTGTTTTTT.

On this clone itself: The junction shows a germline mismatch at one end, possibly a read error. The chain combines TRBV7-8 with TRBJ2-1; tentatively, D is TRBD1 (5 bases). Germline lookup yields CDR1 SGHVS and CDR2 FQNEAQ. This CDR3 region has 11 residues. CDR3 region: CASSLGGLDVF. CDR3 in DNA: TGTGCCAGCAGCTTAGGGGGCCTTGACGTCTTC.

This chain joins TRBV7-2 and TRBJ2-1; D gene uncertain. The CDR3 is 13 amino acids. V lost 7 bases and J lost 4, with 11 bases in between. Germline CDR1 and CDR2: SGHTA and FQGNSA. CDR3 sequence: CASTYSGYNEQFF. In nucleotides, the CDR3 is TGTGCCAGCACTTACTCGGGTTACAATGAGCAGTTCTTC.

CDR3 loop: CASSVAQGAYEQYF. CDR3 coding DNA: TGTGCCAGCAGCGTAGCACAGGGGGCTTACGAGCAGTACTTC. The J gene is TRBJ2-7, the V gene TRBV9; 9 nucleotides align to TRBD1. CDR1 and CDR2 (germline): SGDLS, YYNGEE. With 0 bases clipped from V and 4 bases from J, the junction kept 2 bases outside the gene matches. The CDR3 length is 14 residues.

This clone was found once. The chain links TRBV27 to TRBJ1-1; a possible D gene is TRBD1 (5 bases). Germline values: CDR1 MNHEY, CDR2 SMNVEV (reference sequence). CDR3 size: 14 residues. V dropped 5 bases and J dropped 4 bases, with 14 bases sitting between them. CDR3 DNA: TGTGCCAGCAGTCGGGACCTCGGCGGCACTGAAGCTTTCTTT. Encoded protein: CASSRDLGGTEAFF.

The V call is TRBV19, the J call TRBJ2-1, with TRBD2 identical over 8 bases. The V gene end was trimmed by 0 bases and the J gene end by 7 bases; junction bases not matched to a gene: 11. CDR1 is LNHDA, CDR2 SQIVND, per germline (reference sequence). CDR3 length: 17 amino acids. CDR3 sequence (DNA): TGTGCCAGTAGTATAGATCTATCGGGGGGGGCCCGGAATGAGCAGTTCTTC. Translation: CASSIDLSGGARNEQFF.